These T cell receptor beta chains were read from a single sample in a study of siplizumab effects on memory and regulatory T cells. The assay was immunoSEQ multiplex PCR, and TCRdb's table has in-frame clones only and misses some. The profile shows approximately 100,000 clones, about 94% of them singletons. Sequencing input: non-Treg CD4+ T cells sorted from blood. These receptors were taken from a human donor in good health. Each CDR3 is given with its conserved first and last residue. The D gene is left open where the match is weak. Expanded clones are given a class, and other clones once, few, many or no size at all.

CDR3: CASSITGSRGYTF
DNA: TGTGCCAGTAGTATAACTGGGAGTAGGGGCTACACCTTC
V: TRBV19
J: TRBJ1-2
D: NA
size: NA

CDR3: CSAGGSGELFF
DNA: TGCAGTGCAGGGGGCTCCGGGGAGCTGTTTTTT
V: TRBV20-1
J: TRBJ2-2
D: TRBD1
size: NA

CDR3: CASSFSGFTEAFF
DNA: TGTGCCAGCAGCTTCTCAGGGTTCACTGAAGCTTTCTTT
V: TRBV11-2
J: TRBJ1-1
D: NA
size: NA

CDR3: CASSLSEGEAFF
DNA: TGTGCCAGCAGCTTATCAGAGGGGGAAGCTTTCTTT
V: TRBV7-3
J: TRBJ1-1
D: NA
size: NA

CDR3: CASSPSSAGGLETQYF
DNA: TGTGCCAGTAGCCCCTCTTCAGCGGGGGGGCTAGAGACCCAGTACTTC
V: TRBV19
J: TRBJ2-5
D: TRBD2
size: NA

CDR3: CASRKDSTSEQFF
DNA: TGTGCCAGCAGAAAAGACAGTACCAGCGAGCAGTTCTTC
V: TRBV28
J: TRBJ2-1
D: NA
size: NA

CDR3: CASSLFHGGLSGNTIYF
DNA: TGTGCCAGCAGCTTATTTCACGGGGGGCTTTCCGGAAACACCATATATTTT
V: TRBV7-2
J: TRBJ1-3
D: NA
size: NA

CDR3: CASSHGAQPQHF
DNA: TGTGCCAGCAGCCACGGGGCTCAGCCCCAGCATTTT
V: TRBV6-5
J: TRBJ1-5
D: NA
size: NA

CDR3: CASSLDGDTHQPQHF
DNA: TGTGCCAGCAGCTTAGATGGTGACACCCATCAGCCCCAGCATTTT
V: TRBV7-2
J: TRBJ1-5
D: NA
size: NA

CDR3: CASMISGGRTYNEQFF
DNA: TGTGCCAGCATGATTTCAGGGGGGAGAACCTACAATGAGCAGTTCTTC
V: TRBV28
J: TRBJ2-1
D: NA
size: NA

CDR3: CASSMGRERTEAFF
DNA: TGTGCCAGCAGTATGGGGAGGGAAAGGACTGAAGCTTTCTTT
V: TRBV6-1
J: TRBJ1-1
D: NA
size: NA

CDR3: CASSQYGGSSYNSPLHF
DNA: TGTGCCAGCAGCCAGTACGGCGGGAGCTCCTATAATTCACCCCTCCACTTT
V: TRBV14
J: TRBJ1-6
D: NA
size: NA

CDR3: CASSERGASYNEQFF
DNA: TGTGCCAGCAGCGAGCGGGGCGCCTCCTACAATGAGCAGTTCTTC
V: TRBV9
J: TRBJ2-1
D: TRBD2
size: once

CDR3: CASSQVGGAVQETQYF
DNA: TGCGCCAGCAGCCAGGTCGGCGGGGCAGTCCAAGAGACCCAGTACTTC
V: TRBV4-1
J: TRBJ2-5
D: NA
size: NA

CDR3: CASSNQRGQLETQYF
DNA: TGTGCCAGCAGCAATCAACGGGGGCAGTTGGAGACCCAGTACTTC
V: TRBV2
J: TRBJ2-5
D: NA
size: NA

CDR3: CASSPLPGQAYGYTF
DNA: TGTGCCAGCTCACCACTCCCGGGACAAGCCTATGGCTACACCTTC
V: TRBV18
J: TRBJ1-2
D: NA
size: NA

CDR3: CASSQSMGSGNTEAFF
DNA: TGTGCCAGCTCACAGTCTATGGGGAGCGGGAACACTGAAGCTTTCTTT
V: TRBV18
J: TRBJ1-1
D: NA
size: NA

CDR3: CASSKTGGGSSYEQYF
DNA: TGTGCCAGCAGCAAAACGGGCGGGGGCTCCTCCTACGAGCAGTACTTC
V: TRBV21-1
J: TRBJ2-7
D: NA
size: NA

CDR3: CASSLVLAGDLQETQYF
DNA: TGTGCCAGCAGCTTAGTGCTAGCGGGGGACCTTCAAGAGACCCAGTACTTC
V: TRBV7-2
J: TRBJ2-5
D: TRBD2
size: NA

CDR3: CASRPQGWDTIYF
DNA: TGTGCCAGCAGACCACAGGGGTGGGACACCATATATTTT
V: TRBV6-1
J: TRBJ1-3
D: TRBD1
size: NA

CDR3: CASSSRTGSYEQYF
DNA: TGTGCCAGCAGCTCCAGGACAGGGTCCTACGAGCAGTACTTC
V: TRBV13
J: TRBJ2-7
D: TRBD1
size: NA

CDR3: CASSENRGRNEQYF
DNA: TGTGCCAGCAGTGAAAACAGGGGGAGGAACGAGCAGTACTTC
V: TRBV2
J: TRBJ2-7
D: TRBD1
size: NA

CDR3: CASSETAILGYGYTF
DNA: TGTGCCAGCAGTGAAACGGCCATTTTAGGCTATGGCTACACCTTC
V: TRBV6-1
J: TRBJ1-2
D: NA
size: NA

CDR3: CASSIGQGRGATNEKLFF
DNA: TGTGCCAGTAGTATCGGACAGGGGAGGGGTGCAACTAATGAAAAACTGTTTTTT
V: TRBV19
J: TRBJ1-4
D: TRBD1
size: NA

CDR3: CASSLGRGHSGNTIYF
DNA: TGTGCCAGCAGTTTGGGCAGGGGGCACTCTGGAAACACCATATATTTT
V: TRBV28
J: TRBJ1-3
D: TRBD1
size: NA

CDR3: CASSPGLAGAGDEQFF
DNA: TGTGCCAGCAGCCCCGGACTAGCGGGGGCAGGGGATGAGCAGTTCTTC
V: TRBV11-3
J: TRBJ2-1
D: TRBD2
size: NA

CDR3: CSVSGGGIQETQYF
DNA: TGCAGCGTCTCCGGGGGGGGCATACAAGAGACCCAGTACTTC
V: TRBV29-1
J: TRBJ2-5
D: TRBD2
size: NA

CDR3: CASSLNQGNRSPLHF
DNA: TGTGCCAGCAGTTTAAATCAGGGGAACAGGTCACCCCTCCACTTT
V: TRBV27
J: TRBJ1-6
D: NA
size: NA

CDR3: CASSVLAGKEQFF
DNA: TGTGCCAGCAGTGTACTAGCGGGGAAGGAGCAGTTCTTC
V: TRBV2
J: TRBJ2-1
D: TRBD2
size: NA

CDR3: CASILRDTQYF
DNA: TGTGCCAGCATCCTCAGAGATACGCAGTATTTT
V: TRBV7-2
J: TRBJ2-3
D: NA
size: NA

CDR3: CASSGPGQEKLFF
DNA: TGTGCCAGCAGTGGGCCAGGGCAAGAAAAACTGTTTTTT
V: TRBV25-1
J: TRBJ1-4
D: NA
size: NA

CDR3: CASMPGQGSYEQYF
DNA: TGTGCCAGTATGCCGGGACAGGGATCCTACGAGCAGTACTTC
V: TRBV19
J: TRBJ2-7
D: TRBD1
size: NA

CDR3: CASSLGRISNQPQHF
DNA: TGTGCCAGCAGCTTAGGGCGGATTAGCAATCAGCCCCAGCATTTT
V: TRBV7-8
J: TRBJ1-5
D: NA
size: NA

CDR3: CASRLQHSNQPQHF
DNA: TGTGCCAGCAGATTACAGCATAGCAATCAGCCCCAGCATTTT
V: TRBV2
J: TRBJ1-5
D: NA
size: NA

CDR3: CASSYYRDSNQPQHF
DNA: TGTGCCAGCAGTTACTATAGAGATAGCAATCAGCCCCAGCATTTT
V: TRBV6-6
J: TRBJ1-5
D: NA
size: NA

CDR3: CASSFLAGGGTDTQYF
DNA: TGTGCCAGCAGTTTCCTCGCGGGGGGAGGCACAGATACGCAGTATTTT
V: TRBV28
J: TRBJ2-3
D: TRBD2
size: NA

CDR3: CASSQSARLNYGYTF
DNA: TGCGCCAGCAGTCAATCCGCCAGGCTAAACTATGGCTACACCTTC
V: TRBV23-1
J: TRBJ1-2
D: NA
size: NA

CDR3: CASRSRALANYGYTF
DNA: TGTGCCAGCCGGTCTAGGGCCTTAGCTAACTATGGCTACACCTTC
V: TRBV28
J: TRBJ1-2
D: NA
size: NA

CDR3: CASSSGTGGFQETQYF
DNA: TGTGCCAGCAGCTCTGGGACAGGGGGTTTCCAAGAGACCCAGTACTTC
V: TRBV7-9
J: TRBJ2-5
D: TRBD1
size: NA

CDR3: CAISAAGDRPNTEAFF
DNA: TGTGCCATCTCAGCGGCGGGCGACAGACCGAACACTGAAGCTTTCTTT
V: TRBV10-3
J: TRBJ1-1
D: NA
size: NA

CDR3: CASRTIDRRTSPLHF
DNA: TGTGCCAGCAGAACTATTGACAGGAGGACGTCACCCCTCCACTTT
V: TRBV6-5
J: TRBJ1-6
D: NA
size: few

CDR3: CASSAQGAPYEQYF
DNA: TGTGCCAGCAGCGCACAGGGGGCGCCGTACGAGCAGTACTTC
V: TRBV5-4
J: TRBJ2-7
D: TRBD1
size: NA

CDR3: CASSPGNAWDEQYF
DNA: TGTGCCAGCTCGCCCGGTAACGCTTGGGACGAGCAGTACTTC
V: TRBV5-5
J: TRBJ2-7
D: NA
size: NA

CDR3: CASSLGGSNQPQHF
DNA: TGCGCCAGCAGCTTGGGAGGGAGCAATCAGCCCCAGCATTTT
V: TRBV5-1
J: TRBJ1-5
D: NA
size: NA

CDR3: CASSVDRGEQYF
DNA: TGTGCCAGCAGTGTCGACAGGGGAGAGCAGTACTTC
V: TRBV2
J: TRBJ2-7
D: TRBD1
size: once

CDR3: CASSRTTRSGGAYNEQFF
DNA: TGTGCCAGCTCACGGACGACCCGTAGCGGGGGGGCGTACAATGAGCAGTTCTTC
V: TRBV18
J: TRBJ2-1
D: TRBD2
size: NA

CDR3: CASSRRQGAGDTQYF
DNA: TGTGCCAGCAGCAGACGACAGGGGGCAGGGGATACGCAGTATTTT
V: TRBV5-6
J: TRBJ2-3
D: TRBD1
size: NA

CDR3: CASRPPMGSALHF
DNA: TGTGCCAGCAGACCACCAATGGGATCAGCCCTCCACTTT
V: TRBV6-6
J: TRBJ1-6
D: NA
size: NA

CDR3: CASSHLQGSLRQPQHF
DNA: TGCGCCAGCAGCCACCTCCAGGGTTCGCTACGTCAGCCCCAGCATTTT
V: TRBV4-1
J: TRBJ1-5
D: NA
size: NA